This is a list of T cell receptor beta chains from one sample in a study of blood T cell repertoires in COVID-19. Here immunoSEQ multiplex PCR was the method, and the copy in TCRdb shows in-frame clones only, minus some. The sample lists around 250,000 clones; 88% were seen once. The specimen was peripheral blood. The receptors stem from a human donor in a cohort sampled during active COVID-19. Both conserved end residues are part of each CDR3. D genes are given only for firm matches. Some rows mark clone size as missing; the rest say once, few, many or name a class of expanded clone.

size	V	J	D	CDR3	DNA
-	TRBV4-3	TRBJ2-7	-	CASSQDHGGNQYF	TGCGCCAGCAGCCAAGATCATGGGGGCAACCAGTACTTC
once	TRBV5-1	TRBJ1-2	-	CASSFGWGENYGYTF	TGCGCCAGCAGCTTCGGTTGGGGGGAAAACTATGGCTACACCTTC
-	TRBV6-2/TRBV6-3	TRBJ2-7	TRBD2	CASSYSPGSGGSFSYEQYF	TGTGCCAGCAGTTACTCGCCCGGTAGCGGGGGGTCCTTCTCCTACGAGCAGTACTTC
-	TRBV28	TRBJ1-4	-	CASSLPTGSGEKLFF	TGTGCCAGCAGTTTGCCCACAGGGAGTGGTGAAAAACTGTTTTTT
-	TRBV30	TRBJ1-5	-	CAWNPGGNNQPQHF	TGTGCCTGGAATCCGGGAGGGAACAATCAGCCCCAGCATTTT
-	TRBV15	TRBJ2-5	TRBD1	CATSRTGVGKETQYF	TGTGCCACCAGCAGGACAGGGGTGGGTAAGGAGACCCAGTACTTC
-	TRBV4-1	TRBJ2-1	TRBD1	CASSHPGQGGNEQFF	TGCGCCAGCAGCCATCCGGGACAGGGGGGCAATGAGCAGTTCTTC
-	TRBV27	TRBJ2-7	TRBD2	CASSLRPIAGGFYEQYF	TGTGCCAGCAGTTTAAGGCCCATAGCGGGAGGGTTCTACGAGCAGTACTTC
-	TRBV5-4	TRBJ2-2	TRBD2	CASSSTSGGAMPGELFF	TGTGCCAGCAGCTCCACTAGCGGGGGGGCGATGCCCGGGGAGCTGTTTTTT
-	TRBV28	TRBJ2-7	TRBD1	CASRWTGSSYEQYF	TGTGCCAGCAGATGGACAGGGAGCTCCTACGAGCAGTACTTC
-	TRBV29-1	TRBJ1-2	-	CSAPKNQGSNYGYTF	TGCAGCGCGCCAAAAAATCAGGGGTCAAACTATGGCTACACCTTC
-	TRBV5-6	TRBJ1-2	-	CASSFYAGSYGYTF	TGTGCCAGCAGCTTTTATGCAGGGTCCTATGGCTACACCTTC
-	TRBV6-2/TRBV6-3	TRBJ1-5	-	CASSSRGNQPQHF	TGTGCCAGCAGTTCCAGGGGCAATCAGCCCCAGCATTTT
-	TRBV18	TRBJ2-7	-	CASSPAGIHEQYF	TGTGCCAGCTCACCGGCAGGGATCCACGAGCAGTACTTC
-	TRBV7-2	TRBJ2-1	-	CASSFEVRGEQFF	TGTGCCAGCAGCTTTGAAGTCCGGGGGGAGCAGTTCTTC
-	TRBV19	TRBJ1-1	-	CASSTIGRDMNTEAFF	TGTGCCAGTAGTACCATAGGACGGGACATGAACACTGAAGCTTTCTTT
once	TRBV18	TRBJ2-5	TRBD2	CASSPPTGGLHQETQYF	TGTGCCAGCTCACCACCAACTGGGGGACTACATCAAGAGACCCAGTACTTC
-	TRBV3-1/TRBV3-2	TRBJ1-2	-	CANSPPGNYGYTF	TGTGCCAACAGCCCCCCAGGGAACTATGGCTACACCTTC
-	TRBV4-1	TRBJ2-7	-	CASSQIRTAFEQYF	TGCGCCAGCAGCCAGATACGGACTGCCTTCGAGCAGTACTTC
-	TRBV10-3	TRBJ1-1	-	CAISGTMGPNTEAFF	TGTGCCATCAGTGGGACCATGGGGCCGAACACTGAAGCTTTCTTT
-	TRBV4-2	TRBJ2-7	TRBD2	CASSQQRTSGHEQYF	TGTGCCAGCAGCCAACAACGGACTAGCGGCCACGAGCAGTACTTC
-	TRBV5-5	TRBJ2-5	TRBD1	CASSPWTGDNQETQYF	TGTGCCAGCAGCCCCTGGACAGGGGACAACCAAGAGACCCAGTACTTC
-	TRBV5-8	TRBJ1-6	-	CASSLTLWGLSPLHF	TGTGCCAGCAGCTTGACGCTTTGGGGGCTTTCACCCCTCCACTTT
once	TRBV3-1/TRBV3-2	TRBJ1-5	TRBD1	CASSLGQGGPQHF	TGTGCCAGCAGCTTGGGACAGGGAGGGCCCCAGCATTTT
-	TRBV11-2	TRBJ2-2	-	CASTAQGAGELFF	TGTGCCAGCACCGCACAGGGAGCCGGGGAGCTGTTTTTT
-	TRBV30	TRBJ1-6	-	CAWSVGGDNSPLHF	TGTGCCTGGAGTGTTGGTGGAGATAATTCACCCCTCCACTTT
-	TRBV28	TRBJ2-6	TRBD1	CASSGQGVLVAGANVLTF	TGTGCCAGCAGTGGACAGGGGGTTTTGGTTGCTGGGGCCAACGTCCTGACTTTC
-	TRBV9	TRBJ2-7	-	CASSPRDSRPYEQYF	TGTGCCAGCAGCCCCCGTGACTCGCGTCCCTACGAGCAGTACTTC
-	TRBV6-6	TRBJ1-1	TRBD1	CASRLTGGENTEAFF	TGTGCCAGCAGACTTACAGGGGGAGAGAACACTGAAGCTTTCTTT
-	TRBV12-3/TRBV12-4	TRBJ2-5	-	CASRAKGQETQYF	TGTGCCAGCAGGGCCAAGGGGCAAGAGACCCAGTACTTC
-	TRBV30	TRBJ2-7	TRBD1	CAWSVTGGVEQYF	TGTGCCTGGAGTGTTACAGGGGGCGTCGAGCAGTACTTC
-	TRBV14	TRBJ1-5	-	CASSQDVGLPQHF	TGTGCCAGCAGCCAAGACGTAGGACTCCCCCAGCATTTT
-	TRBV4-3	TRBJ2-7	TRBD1	CASSQEGQGFYEQYF	TGCGCCAGCAGCCAAGAGGGACAGGGCTTCTACGAGCAGTACTTC
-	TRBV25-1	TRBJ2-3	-	CASTAAQGRGTDTQYF	TGTGCCAGCACTGCTGCCCAGGGAAGGGGCACAGATACGCAGTATTTT
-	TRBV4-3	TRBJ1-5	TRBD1	CASSQDRGPNQPQHF	TGCGCCAGCAGCCAAGACAGGGGGCCCAATCAGCCCCAGCATTTT
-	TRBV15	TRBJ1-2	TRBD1	CATSRGGTGGLLYGYTF	TGTGCCACCAGCAGAGGAGGGACAGGGGGTTTACTCTATGGCTACACCTTC
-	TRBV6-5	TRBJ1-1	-	CASSPVGQFVIEAFF	TGTGCCAGCAGCCCCGTGGGGCAGTTTGTTATTGAAGCTTTCTTT
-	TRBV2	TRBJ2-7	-	CASATPYEQYF	TGTGCCAGCGCGACTCCCTACGAGCAGTACTTC
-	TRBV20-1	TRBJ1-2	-	CSAHRVPLHTF	TGCAGTGCTCACAGGGTCCCCCTGCACACCTTC
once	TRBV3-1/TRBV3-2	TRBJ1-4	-	CASSQAMALREKLFF	TGTGCCAGCAGCCAGGCTATGGCATTGCGGGAAAAACTGTTTTTT
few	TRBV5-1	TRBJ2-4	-	CASSFGPRVLAKNIQYF	TGCGCCAGCAGCTTCGGCCCCAGGGTCCTAGCCAAAAACATTCAGTACTTC
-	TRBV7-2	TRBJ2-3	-	CASSPAGRTDTQYF	TGTGCCAGCAGCCCAGCGGGCCGCACAGATACGCAGTATTTT
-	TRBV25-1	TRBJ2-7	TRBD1	CASSEGTGAIEQYF	TGTGCCAGCAGTGAAGGGACAGGGGCGATCGAGCAGTACTTC
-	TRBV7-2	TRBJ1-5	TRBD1	CASSLATGEGQPQHF	TGTGCCAGCAGCTTAGCGACAGGGGAAGGTCAGCCCCAGCATTTT
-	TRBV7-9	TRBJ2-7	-	CASSSTLDYEQYF	TGTGCCAGCAGCTCGACACTAGACTACGAGCAGTACTTC
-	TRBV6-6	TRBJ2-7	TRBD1	CATNGQGSQRGEQYF	TGTGCCACCAACGGACAGGGGTCCCAGAGAGGCGAGCAGTACTTC
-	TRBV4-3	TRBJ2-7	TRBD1	CASSQDWGRNTRDRGVNEQYF	TGCGCCAGCAGCCAAGATTGGGGACGGAACACCCGGGACAGGGGAGTTAACGAGCAGTACTTC